Each of the 13 T cell receptor beta chains below was sequenced from the same sample in a study of CD8 T cells in ankylosing spondylitis. TCRdb ran MiXCR on the 5' RACE reads and lists one entry per CDR3 protein. This table has around 180,000 distinct CDR3 sequences, over 10% appearing once. The sample was blood, either unsorted or a sorted T cell fraction (not recorded which). The receptors were sampled from a female donor with ankylosing spondylitis or in good health (not recorded which).

This clonotype has a count of ten or more. The chain carries TRBV5-1 and TRBJ1-4; D is ambiguous. Trimming pared 1 base from V and 4 bases from J, leaving 11 bases between. This CDR3 is built from 15 residues. Germline V gene lookup returns CDR1 SGHRS and CDR2 YFSETQ. The CDR3 nucleotides read TGCGCCAGCAGCTTGATGGGCCGAGATAATGAAAAACTGTTTTTT. Residues: CASSLMGRDNEKLFF.

This clonotype was counted at least ten times. V is TRBV20-1 and J is TRBJ1-2; D remains ambiguous. V lost 6 bases, J lost 5 bases, and 7 bases lay in between. This CDR3 spans 10 amino acids. Germline V gene lookup returns CDR1 DFQATT and CDR2 SNEGSKA (reference sequence). The CDR3 sequence is CSASGYGYTF. DNA for the CDR3: TGCAGTGCCAGCGGGTATGGCTACACCTTC.

This chain joins TRBV7-3 and TRBJ2-3; a possible D gene is TRBD2 (5 bases). The ends were cut back, 5 bases at V and 4 bases at J, with 19 bases in the middle. The germline CDR1 and CDR2 sequences are SGHTA and FQGTGA. The CDR3 length is 16 residues. DNA of the CDR3: TGTGCCAGCAGCCCCATAAGAGGGAGTGGTGCAGATACGCAGTATTTT. Encoded protein: CASSPIRGSGADTQYF.

This clonotype has ten or more counts. This chain uses TRBV12-3 or TRBV12-4 with TRBJ2-7, with D possibly matching TRBD1 (6 bases). The length of the CDR3 is 14 residues. Deletions cut 4 bases from V and 0 bases from J, with 10 bases between. The CDR3 is CASSWTDSSYEQYF. CDR3 DNA sequence: TGTGCCAGCAGTTGGACAGACAGCTCCTACGAGCAGTACTTC.

This clonotype was detected ten times or more. The chain recombines TRBV29-1 with TRBJ2-7, with TRBD1 identical over 7 bases. Germline-derived CDR1 and CDR2 are SQVTM and ANQGSEA. CDR3 length: 13 amino acids. The junction had 2 bases not matched to a gene; V was cut back by 1 base and J by 2 bases. The CDR3 here is CSVEGDRAYEQYF. CDR3 coding DNA: TGCAGCGTTGAAGGGGACAGAGCCTACGAGCAGTACTTC.

This chain links TRBV20-1 with TRBJ2-3; TRBD2 is a possible D gene (6 bases). Looked up from germline, CDR1 is DFQATT and CDR2 is SNEGSKA (reference sequence). This CDR3 has 13 residues. Trimming took 7 bases from V and 6 from J, leaving 17 bases between them. CDR3 sequence: CSVPGAVLDTQYF. CDR3 sequence (DNA): TGCAGTGTCCCGGGAGCGGTATTGGATACGCAGTATTTT.

This clonotype showed up many times. This chain uses TRBV7-2 with TRBJ2-1, with 8 bases that match TRBD2. In germline, CDR1 is SGHTA, CDR2 FQGNSA. CDR3 length: 16 amino acids. Trimming at V came to 1 base and at J to 4 bases, leaving 6 bases not matched to a gene. The CDR3: CASSLVSGKKYNEQFF. CDR3 nucleotide sequence: TGTGCCAGCAGCTTAGTTAGCGGGAAAAAATACAATGAGCAGTTCTTC.

In this sample, this clonotype turned up many times. This chain links TRBV7-2 with TRBJ2-1; D gene uncertain. Between the trimmed V and J ends, which lost 3 bases and 0 bases, there was a span of 0 bases. The length of the CDR3 is 12 residues. CDR1 and CDR2 (germline): SGHTA, FQGNSA. CDR3 nucleotides: TGTGCCAGCAGCTTCTCCTACAATGAGCAGTTCTTC. It specifies CASSFSYNEQFF. Full variable domain (outside the CDR3, taken from reference TRBV7-2 and TRBJ2-1): GAGVSQSPSNKVTEKGKDVELRCDPISGHTALYWYRQSLGQGLEFLIYFQGNSAPDKSGLPSDRFSAERTGGSVSTLTIQRTQQEDSAVYLCASSFSYNEQFFGPGTRLTVL.

This clonotype came up many times. The chain carries TRBV4-2 and TRBJ2-1; possible D gene TRBD2, 5 bases. Germline CDR1 reads LGHNA; CDR2 reads YNFKEQ. Trimming removed 0 bases at V and 0 bases at J, with 15 bases between. CDR3 length: 18 amino acids. CDR3 sequence (DNA): TGTGCCAGCAGCCAAGAACCTCTAGCCACCGACTCCTACAATGAGCAGTTCTTC. Translation: CASSQEPLATDSYNEQFF.

The table lists this clonotype with a few counts. The chain recombines TRBV27 with TRBJ2-7, with TRBD2 matching 9 bases. V lost 3 bases and J lost 6; bases outside the gene matches: 6. The CDR3 is 14 residues long. Germline values: CDR1 MNHEY, CDR2 SMNVEV (reference sequence). The CDR3 coding sequence is TGTGCCAGCAGTTTCAGGACTAGCGCCCTCGAGCAGTACTTC. This translates into CASSFRTSALEQYF.

The rearrangement joins TRBV29-1 to TRBJ1-3, with 8 bases aligning to TRBD1. From germline, CDR1 is SQVTM and CDR2 ANQGSEA. The V gene end was trimmed by 7 bases and the J gene end by 2 bases; junction bases not matched to a gene: 4. This CDR3 comprises 13 residues. The chain's CDR3 is CSALTGAGNTIYF. The DNA for the CDR3 is TGCAGCGCTCTGACAGGGGCTGGAAACACCATATATTTT. Using reference TRBV29-1 and TRBJ1-3 for the parts outside the CDR3, the full variable domain is SAVISQKPSRDICQRGTSLTIQCQVDSQVTMMFWYRQQPGQSLTLIATANQGSEATYESGFVIDKFPISRPNLTFSTLTVSNMSPEDSSIYLCSALTGAGNTIYFGEGSWLTVV.

A few counts support this clonotype. The chain has TRBV7-2 and TRBJ1-6, with no clear D. The ends were cut back, 3 bases at V and 14 bases at J, with 14 bases in the middle. The CDR3 totals 13 residues. Germline CDR1 reads SGHTA; CDR2 reads FQGNSA. The CDR3 sequence is CASSLSDGIALHF. CDR3 coding DNA: TGTGCCAGCAGCTTGAGCGACGGTATAGCCCTCCACTTT.

This clonotype was seen more than once but under ten times. The rearrangement links TRBV11-2 to TRBJ2-5; perhaps TRBD2 as D (6 bases). CDR3 length: 15 amino acids. CDR1 is SGHAT, CDR2 FQNNGV, per germline. Trimming stripped 5 bases from V and 7 bases from J, with 20 bases between. The CDR3 loop reads CASSPRGVGTVTQYF. The CDR3 coding sequence is TGTGCCAGCAGCCCGCGGGGAGTGGGTACCGTGACCCAGTACTTC.